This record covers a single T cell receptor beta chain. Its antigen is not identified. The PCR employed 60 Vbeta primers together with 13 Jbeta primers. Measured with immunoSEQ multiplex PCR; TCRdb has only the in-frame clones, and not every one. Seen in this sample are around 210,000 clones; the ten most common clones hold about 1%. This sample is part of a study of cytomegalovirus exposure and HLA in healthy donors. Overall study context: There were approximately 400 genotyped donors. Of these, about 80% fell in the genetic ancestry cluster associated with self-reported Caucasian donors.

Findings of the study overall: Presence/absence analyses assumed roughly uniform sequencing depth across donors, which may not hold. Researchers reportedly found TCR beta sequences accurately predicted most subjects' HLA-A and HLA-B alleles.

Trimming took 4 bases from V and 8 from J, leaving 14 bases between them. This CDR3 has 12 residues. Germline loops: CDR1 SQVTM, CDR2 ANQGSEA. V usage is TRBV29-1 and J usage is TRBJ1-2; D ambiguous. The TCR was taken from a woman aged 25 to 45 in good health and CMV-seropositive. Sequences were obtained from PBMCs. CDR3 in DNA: TGCAGCGTTGGGGCAGGCCCTTACGGCTACACCTTC. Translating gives CSVGAGPYGYTF.